Shown below are 16 T cell receptor beta chains from a single sample sequenced in a study of OX40 agonist ivuxolimab in advanced cancers. Profiled with immunoSEQ multiplex PCR; TCRdb holds only in-frame clones, not every one. Here the sample spans 45,000 or so clones, roughly four fifths being singletons. Specimen: CD4+ or CD8+ T cells sorted from blood, collected in a trial of the OX40 agonist ivuxolimab. These receptors were taken from an adult with an advanced solid tumor such as melanoma, head and neck, liver or kidney cancer.

The V and J genes are TRBV11-1 and TRBJ2-1; D assignment may be TRBD1 or TRBD2 (5 bases each). From germline, CDR1 is SGHAT and CDR2 FQDESV (reference sequence). The CDR3 is made up of 14 amino acids. V was pared by 0 bases and J by 7 bases, with 10 bases between. This CDR3 is CASSLAGGLNEQFF. CDR3 coding DNA: TGTGCCAGCAGCTTAGCTGGGGGATTGAATGAGCAGTTCTTC.

This chain joins TRBV30 and TRBJ2-5; D gene ambiguous. The CDR3 spans 11 residues. Trimming cost V 3 bases and J 4 bases, with 6 bases left between them. Germline lookup yields CDR1 GTSNPN and CDR2 SVGIG (reference sequence). The chain's CDR3 is CAWRNSETQYF. CDR3 bases: TGTGCCTGGAGAAACTCAGAGACCCAGTACTTC.

The V gene is TRBV6-5, the J gene TRBJ2-2, with D tentatively TRBD1 or TRBD2 (5 bases each). This CDR3 region has 15 residues. Germline-derived CDR1 and CDR2 are MNHEY and SVGAGI. Trimming cost V 4 bases and J 1 base, with 10 bases left between them. CDR3 nucleotides: TGTGCCAGCAGTTCAATGGGGGTGAACACCGGGGAGCTGTTTTTT. Protein: CASSSMGVNTGELFF.

The genes are TRBV15 and TRBJ1-5, with no clear D. The CDR3 runs 14 residues. Looked up from germline, CDR1 is LNHNV and CDR2 is YYDKDF (reference sequence). V was clipped by 1 base and J by 4 bases, with 8 bases between them. Here the CDR3 DNA reads TGTGCCACCAGCAGAGCGGGCAATAATCAGCCCCAGCATTTT. This translates into CATSRAGNNQPQHF.

This chain links TRBV5-6 with TRBJ2-5; a possible D gene is TRBD2 (6 bases). CDR1 is SGHDT and CDR2 is YYEEEE in the germline V gene. Trimming took 4 bases from V and 2 from J, leaving 18 bases between them. The length of the CDR3 is 16 residues. Written as DNA, the CDR3 is TGTGCCAGCAGCGGGGGGACGGGCCTTCTTCAAGAGACCCAGTACTTC. Protein sequence: CASSGGTGLLQETQYF.

This clone is a singleton in its sample. The genes are TRBV28 and TRBJ1-2; D is perhaps TRBD1 (6 bases). The CDR3 is 14 amino acids. Germline V lookup: CDR1 MDHEN, CDR2 SYDVKM. V was cut by 6 bases and J by 2 bases, with 13 bases left in between. Here the CDR3 reads CASRKQGSNYGYTF. The CDR3 nucleotides are TGTGCCAGCAGGAAACAGGGATCCAACTATGGCTACACCTTC.

This clone was seen a few times. The rearrangement joins TRBV5-1 to TRBJ2-7; D uncertain. This CDR3 has 14 residues. V shed 0 bases and J shed 0 bases, with 7 bases lying between them. Germline CDR1 and CDR2: SGHRS and YFSETQ. CDR3 nucleotides: TGCGCCAGCAGCTTGGGTAGTGTCTCCTACGAGCAGTACTTC. Residues: CASSLGSVSYEQYF.

This chain connects TRBV6-1 to TRBJ2-7; D might be TRBD1 (6 bases). Trimming left V 2 bases short and J 6 bases short, with 11 bases between. This CDR3 spans 13 amino acids. CDR1 MNHNS and CDR2 SASEGT come from the germline V gene. The CDR3 loop is CASSELRGGEQYF. The CDR3, as DNA: TGTGCCAGCAGTGAACTCAGGGGTGGCGAGCAGTACTTC.

The CDR3 spells CAISGGEGERETQYF. The CDR3 DNA sequence: TGTGCCATCAGTGGGGGGGAGGGAGAACGGGAGACCCAGTACTTC. The V and J genes are TRBV10-3 and TRBJ2-5; 7 bases are a match to TRBD2. V lost 4 bases to trimming and J lost 5 bases; unmatched junction nucleotides: 10. Looked up from germline, CDR1 is ENHRY and CDR2 is SYGVKD. The CDR3 totals 15 residues.

The gene calls are TRBV27 and TRBJ2-3, with 13 positions matching TRBD2. J lost 3 bases, V lost 4 bases, and 7 bases had no gene match. The germline V gene encodes CDR1 MNHEY and CDR2 SMNVEV (reference sequence). The CDR3 length is 17 residues. CDR3 sequence: CASSSLTSGRETDTQYF. CDR3 nucleotides: TGTGCCAGCAGTTCCCTAACTAGCGGGAGGGAAACAGATACGCAGTATTTT.

The rearrangement joins TRBV2 to TRBJ2-7; D call uncertain. The CDR3 runs 11 residues. Germline V gene lookup returns CDR1 SNHLY and CDR2 FYNNEI. V was trimmed by 1 base and J by 12 bases, leaving 10 bases between them. The CDR3 bases are TGTGCCAGCAGTGAAGTAGACCTTGGGTACTTC. Translated: CASSEVDLGYF. Full variable domain (remainder filled in from reference TRBV2 and TRBJ2-7): EPEVTQTPSHQVTQMGQEVILRCVPISNHLYFYWYRQILGQKVEFLVSFYNNEISEKSEIFDDQFSVERPDGSNFTLKIRSTKLEDSAMYFCASSEVDLGYFGPGTRLTVT.

V is TRBV18 and J is TRBJ2-7; D may be TRBD1 (6 bases). Germline V gene sequence: CDR1 KGHSH, CDR2 LQKENI. The V end lost 5 bases, the J end lost 2 bases, and 13 bases lay between the germline ends. The CDR3 is 14 amino acids. CDR3 sequence reads: CASSLYRDPYEQYF. CDR3 nucleotide sequence: TGTGCCAGCTCATTATACAGGGATCCCTACGAGCAGTACTTC.

In its sample, this clone was seen once. This chain joins TRBV5-8 and TRBJ2-3, with D perhaps matching TRBD1 or TRBD2 (5 bases each). V was shortened by 0 bases and J by 5 bases, with 10 bases between the two germline ends. The CDR3 contains 14 residues. Germline lookup yields CDR1 SGHTS and CDR2 YDEGEE. In DNA form, the CDR3 reads TGTGCCAGCAGCTTGGATGGGGCGGGAGATACGCAGTATTTT. Its translation is CASSLDGAGDTQYF.

Only one count was recorded for this clone. DNA of the CDR3: TGTGCCAGCAGCCCCCGGCCTAGCGGGGGGGGAGATGAGCAGTTCTTC. It specifies CASSPRPSGGGDEQFF. This sequence joins TRBV4-2 and TRBJ2-1; 12 nucleotides line up with TRBD2. The CDR3 is 16 amino acids. Germline values: CDR1 LGHNA, CDR2 YNFKEQ. With V trimmed by 4 bases and J by 8 bases, 9 bases remained unmatched.

The gene calls are TRBV27 and TRBJ2-3; TRBD2 aligns across 7 bases. The germline V gene has CDR1 MNHEY and CDR2 SMNVEV (reference sequence). Losses at the gene ends were 5 bases for V and 1 base for J; bases not matched to a gene: 6. The CDR3 is 15 residues long. CDR3 region: CASSTLGGGTDTQYF. CDR3 nucleotide sequence: TGTGCCAGCAGTACTCTTGGGGGGGGCACAGATACGCAGTATTTT.

V gene TRBV7-9 combines with J gene TRBJ2-1; D possibly corresponds to TRBD2 (5 bases). CDR3 length: 15 residues. Per the germline V gene, CDR1 is SEHNR and CDR2 is FQNEAQ (reference sequence). Trimming left V 5 bases short and J 0 bases short, with 11 bases between. CDR3 DNA sequence: TGTGCCAGCAGCCAAACAGCGGCCTCCTACAATGAGCAGTTCTTC. This encodes CASSQTAASYNEQFF.